This is a list of T cell receptor beta chains from one sample in a study of Ad26.COV2.S vaccination and SARS-CoV-2 variants. Here immunoSEQ multiplex PCR was the method, and the copy in TCRdb shows in-frame clones only, minus some. The sample holds about 350,000 clones, approximately 90% seen once. The sequences come from peripheral blood, collected in a trial of Ad26.COV2.S vaccine versus placebo. Source of these receptors: a person aged 18-60 years who received the Ad26.COV2.S COVID-19 vaccine or a placebo. CDR3s include the opening cysteine and the closing phenylalanine or tryptophan. A D gene is named only where the DNA matches it firmly. Only part of the rows carry a size: once, few, many, or a class if the clone is expanded.

clone_size,v_call,j_call,d_call,cdr3_nt,cdr3_aa
NA,TRBV6-2/TRBV6-3,TRBJ1-1,NA,TGTGCCAGCAGTTACTGGACGGCCGGGGAGGGAGTTAAGACTGAAGCTTTCTTT,CASSYWTAGEGVKTEAFF
NA,TRBV25-1,TRBJ1-4,NA,TGTGCCACCCTGACTAATGAAAAACTGTTTTTT,CATLTNEKLFF
NA,TRBV19,TRBJ2-1,TRBD1,TGTGCCAGTAGTATAGGAGGGGGCTTCAATGAGCAGTTCTTC,CASSIGGGFNEQFF
NA,TRBV18,TRBJ1-1,TRBD1,TGTGCCAGCTCGGTAACAGGGGGCTTTCTGAAGGGCACTGAAGCTTTCTTT,CASSVTGGFLKGTEAFF
NA,TRBV15,TRBJ2-3,TRBD1,TGTGCCACCAGCAGAGACGGACAGGGGTTCACAGATACGCAGTATTTT,CATSRDGQGFTDTQYF
NA,TRBV4-1,TRBJ1-1,NA,TGCGCCAGCAGCCTTGGGACAACGGTAAGAACTGAAGCTTTCTTT,CASSLGTTVRTEAFF
NA,TRBV19,TRBJ1-1,NA,TGTGCCAGTAGTCCGACGGTGAACACTGAAGCTTTCTTT,CASSPTVNTEAFF
NA,TRBV6-5,TRBJ1-2,NA,TGTGCCAGCAGTCGGACAGACGCCTATGGCTACACCTTC,CASSRTDAYGYTF
NA,TRBV18,TRBJ2-7,NA,TGTGCCAGCTCACCAGGGGGCGAGCAGTACTTC,CASSPGGEQYF
NA,TRBV5-1,TRBJ1-1,NA,TGCGCCAGCAGCTTGGAAACCTTGAACACTGAAGCTTTCTTT,CASSLETLNTEAFF
NA,TRBV5-1,TRBJ2-6,NA,TGCGCCAGCAGCTTCCGCGGGGGCCCGAACTCTGGGGCCAACGTCCTGACTTTC,CASSFRGGPNSGANVLTF
NA,TRBV2,TRBJ2-1,TRBD2,TGTGCCAGCAGTGCCCCGGGACTAGCGGGAGTCGATGAGCAGTTCTTC,CASSAPGLAGVDEQFF
NA,TRBV5-1,TRBJ1-5,TRBD1,TGCGCCAGCAGCCTAGGACAGGGCAGCAATCAGCCCCAGCATTTT,CASSLGQGSNQPQHF
NA,TRBV15,TRBJ1-4,TRBD1,TGTGCCACCAGCAGAGCACAGGGGGCGCTTGAAAAACTGTTTTTT,CATSRAQGALEKLFF
NA,TRBV5-1,TRBJ2-7,TRBD1,TGCGCCAGCAGCTATGGGACAGGAGACCCCTACGAGCAGTACTTC,CASSYGTGDPYEQYF
NA,TRBV6-5,TRBJ1-1,NA,TGTGCCAGCAGGGCTGACAGGCTGAACACTGAAGCTTTCTTT,CASRADRLNTEAFF
NA,TRBV5-1,TRBJ1-6,NA,TGCGCCAGCAGCCCTAACAGGGTGGTGAGGAATTCACCCCTCCACTTT,CASSPNRVVRNSPLHF
NA,TRBV20-1,TRBJ1-1,NA,TGCAGTGCTCCCCTACAGGGAAAAGCTTTCTTT,CSAPLQGKAFF
NA,TRBV2,TRBJ2-7,NA,TGTGCCAGCACTAAAGACAGGAGTGCCGTAAGCTCCTACGAGCAGTACTTC,CASTKDRSAVSSYEQYF
NA,TRBV27,TRBJ1-4,NA,TGTGCCAGCAGTTTATTTGGGGGGCTTGGGGAAAAACTGTTTTTT,CASSLFGGLGEKLFF
once,TRBV2,TRBJ1-6,NA,TGTGCCAGCAGACAGGGACCTAATTCACCCCTCCACTTT,CASRQGPNSPLHF
NA,TRBV5-8,TRBJ1-2,NA,TGTGCCAGCAGCGAATATGGCTACACCTTC,CASSEYGYTF
NA,TRBV5-5,TRBJ1-5,NA,TGTGCCAGCAGCTTGTCGGGCAATCAGCCCCAGCATTTT,CASSLSGNQPQHF
NA,TRBV5-6,TRBJ2-5,TRBD1,TGTGCCAGCAGCACGGTGGGACAGGGGTTGATGGAGACCCAGTACTTC,CASSTVGQGLMETQYF
NA,TRBV5-8,TRBJ1-5,NA,TGTGCCAGCAGCGTGGGGATAACCGCTGCCATTCAGCCCCAGCATTTT,CASSVGITAAIQPQHF
NA,TRBV18,TRBJ2-2,NA,TGTGCCAGCTCACCACAGGGAAACGCGAACACCGGGGAGCTGTTTTTT,CASSPQGNANTGELFF
NA,TRBV28,TRBJ2-3,TRBD2,TGTGCCAGCAGTATCCGTCGAAGCGGGAGGTCAGATACGCAGTATTTT,CASSIRRSGRSDTQYF
NA,TRBV7-8,TRBJ2-5,NA,TGTGCCAGCAGCCCCTACTTATACACCCAAGAGACCCAGTACTTC,CASSPYLYTQETQYF
NA,TRBV19,TRBJ1-1,NA,TGTGCCAGTAGTATAAGGGGCGAAGCTTTCTTT,CASSIRGEAFF
NA,TRBV9,TRBJ2-3,NA,TGTGCCAGCAGCGCGGGTCCCACTCTAGATACGCAGTATTTT,CASSAGPTLDTQYF
NA,TRBV27,TRBJ1-6,TRBD1,TGTGCCAGCAGTTTACTTCCGGGACAGGGGGCCAATTCACCCCTCCACTTT,CASSLLPGQGANSPLHF
NA,TRBV12-3/TRBV12-4,TRBJ2-7,NA,TGTGCCAGCAGTTTGGCCGGGACAACCGAGCAGTACTTC,CASSLAGTTEQYF
NA,TRBV4-1,TRBJ2-7,TRBD2,TGCGCCAGCAGCCAAGATGCTAGCGGGAGGGAACGGCAGTACTTC,CASSQDASGRERQYF
NA,TRBV18,TRBJ2-3,TRBD1,TGTGCCAGCTCACCAGGGGCCCCGGGACAGAACACAGATACGCAGTATTTT,CASSPGAPGQNTDTQYF
few,TRBV18,TRBJ1-1,TRBD1,TGTGCCAGCTCAAACAGGGGTGATACGTACACTGAAGCTTTCTTT,CASSNRGDTYTEAFF
NA,TRBV9,TRBJ1-4,NA,TGTGCCAGCAGCGCCGGGAGGGACGGCGAAAAACTGTTTTTT,CASSAGRDGEKLFF
NA,TRBV13,TRBJ2-5,NA,TGTGCCAGCAGTATACAGGTGCAAGAGACCCAGTACTTC,CASSIQVQETQYF
NA,TRBV4-1,TRBJ2-7,NA,TGCGCCAGCAGCCAAGATGGGGCTAGCTACTACGAGCAGTACTTC,CASSQDGASYYEQYF
NA,TRBV7-9,TRBJ2-5,NA,TGTGCCAGCAGCTTAACGATTCCGATGCAAGAGACCCAGTACTTC,CASSLTIPMQETQYF
NA,TRBV11-3,TRBJ2-3,NA,TGTGCCAGCAGCTTACAGGGAATGTCCACAGATACGCAGTATTTT,CASSLQGMSTDTQYF
NA,TRBV11-1,TRBJ2-1,NA,TGTGCCAGCAGCTTGGGGCCCCGGGACACCGACAATGAGCAGTTCTTC,CASSLGPRDTDNEQFF
NA,TRBV2,TRBJ1-1,TRBD1,TGTGCCAGCAGTACTCCGTTAGAACAGGGGACCATGAACACTGAAGCTTTCTTT,CASSTPLEQGTMNTEAFF
NA,TRBV29-1,TRBJ1-1,TRBD1,TGCAGCGTTGAAGATGGCAGGGGGGGAGCTTTCTTT,CSVEDGRGGAFF
NA,TRBV28,TRBJ1-2,NA,TGTGCCAGCAGCCCGCCGGGACTCGGCTACACCTTC,CASSPPGLGYTF